Sequencing of this T cell receptor beta chain was carried out in a study of OX40 agonist ivuxolimab in advanced cancers. On the study more broadly: Six ivuxolimab dose levels, 0.01 to 10 mg/kg, were given intravenously every 2 weeks. Dose-escalation patients were diagnosed with hepatocellular carcinoma, melanoma, renal cell cancer or head and neck cancer. Study outcomes and limitations: Dose levels from 0.1 to 3.0 mg/kg saw CD4+ and CD8+ blood T cells expand clonally by week 6. Expanded peripheral T cells had an undetermined antigen specificity.

Germline-derived CDR1 and CDR2 are SEHNR and FQNEAQ (reference sequence). This CDR3 is built from 15 residues. This clone has just one count. Its antigen is unknown. Only in-frame clones appear in the TCRdb table, and some are missing; sequencing was by immunoSEQ multiplex PCR. The sample lists under 70,000 clones; more than 80% were seen once. V usage is TRBV7-9 and J usage is TRBJ2-5; D is possibly TRBD1 (6 bases). The DNA end lines up better with TRBJ2-7; the J call may be wrong. The source was CD4+ or CD8+ T cells sorted from blood, collected in a trial of the OX40 agonist ivuxolimab. The receptor's source is an adult with an advanced solid tumor such as melanoma, head and neck, liver or kidney cancer. The CDR3 DNA follows: TGTGCCAGCAGCTTAGCACAGGGAAATCTCTACGAGCAGTACTTC. Translating it yields CASSLAQGNLYEQYF.